This TCR beta chain was documented in a study of blood T cell repertoires in COVID-19. The Seattle site enrolled patients during active infection and followed them longitudinally. In the source study's methods: Amplified reference gene primers provided the basis for estimating nucleated cell counts. TCRdb's table, derived via immunoSEQ multiplex PCR, lists solely in-frame clones and lacks some. V, J and clone size were drawn from that table, and D and trimming were deduced from the DNA. In the table there are a few hundred thousand clones, about nine tenths of which are singletons. The CDR3 is 17 residues long. The germline V gene has CDR1 SGHRS and CDR2 YFSETQ. V was clipped by 3 bases and J by 5 bases, with 23 bases between them.

Sequencing was performed on peripheral blood. The chain couples TRBV5-1 to TRBJ1-2; D perhaps matches TRBD1 (5 bases). This TCR was recovered from a woman in her twenties or thirties with COVID-19, enrolled during active disease. CDR3 sequence (DNA): TGCGCCAGCAGCTCCGGAGCGGGGGACCAGAATCTTTATGGCTACACCTTC. Translation gives CASSSGAGDQNLYGYTF.